This T cell receptor beta chain was documented in a study of control samples from healthy donors and cancer patients. Assay used: immunoSEQ multiplex PCR; TCRdb lists only in-frame clones, some missing. Of around 70,000 clones in the sample, about 83% were seen once. Sequenced sample: blood. The receptor's source is a man between 60 and 70 years old in good health.

This CDR3 is CASSVATGATEAFF. CDR3 DNA: TGTGCCAGCAGCGTAGCTACGGGGGCCACTGAAGCTTTCTTT. The chain uses TRBV9 and TRBJ1-1; possible D gene TRBD1, 6 bases. Trimming removed 0 bases from V and 4 bases from J, with 10 bases in between. The CDR3 has 14 residues. Per germline, CDR1 SGDLS and CDR2 YYNGEE.